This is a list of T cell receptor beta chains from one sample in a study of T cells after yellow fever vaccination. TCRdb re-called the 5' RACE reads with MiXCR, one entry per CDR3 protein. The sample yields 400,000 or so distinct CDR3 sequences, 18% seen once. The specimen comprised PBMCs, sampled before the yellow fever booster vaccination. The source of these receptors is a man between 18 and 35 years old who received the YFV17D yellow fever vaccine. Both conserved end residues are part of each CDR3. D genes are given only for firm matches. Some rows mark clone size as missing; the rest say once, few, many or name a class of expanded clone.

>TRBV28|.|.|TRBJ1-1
CASRAPDTEAFF
TGTGCCAGCAGGGCCCCGGACACTGAAGCTTTCTTT
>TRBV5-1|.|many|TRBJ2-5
CASSFREPVQETQYF
TGCGCCAGCAGCTTCCGGGAGCCCGTACAAGAGACCCAGTACTTC
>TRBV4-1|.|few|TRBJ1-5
CASSQEGPGANPYSNQPQHF
TGCGCCAGCAGCCAAGAGGGCCCAGGGGCGAACCCCTATAGCAATCAGCCCCAGCATTTT
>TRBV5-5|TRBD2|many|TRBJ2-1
CASSLSRGGSGNEQFF
TGTGCCAGCAGTCTCTCTCGCGGGGGGAGCGGCAATGAGCAGTTCTTC
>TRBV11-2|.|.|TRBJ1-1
CASSFSSMNTEAFF
TGTGCCAGCAGCTTCAGTAGCATGAACACTGAAGCTTTCTTT
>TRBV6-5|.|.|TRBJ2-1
CASSGGPNNEQFF
TGTGCCAGCAGCGGGGGGCCAAACAATGAGCAGTTCTTC
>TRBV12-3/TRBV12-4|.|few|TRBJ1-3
CASSFGQASSGNTIYF
TGTGCCAGCAGTTTTGGGCAGGCGAGCTCTGGAAACACCATATATTTT
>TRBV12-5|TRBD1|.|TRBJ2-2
CASGTPGTGDTGELFF
TGTGCTAGTGGTACCCCCGGGACAGGGGACACCGGGGAGCTGTTTTTT
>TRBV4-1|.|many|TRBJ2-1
CASSQGRAGSVVEQFF
TGCGCCAGCAGCCAAGGTAGGGCAGGGAGTGTAGTTGAGCAGTTCTTC
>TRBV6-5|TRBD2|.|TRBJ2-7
CASRSGGNYEQYF
TGTGCCAGCCGCTCCGGGGGGAACTACGAGCAGTACTTC
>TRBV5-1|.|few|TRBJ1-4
CASSLDRDRGEKLFF
TGCGCCAGCAGCTTGGACAGGGACCGCGGTGAAAAACTGTTTTTT
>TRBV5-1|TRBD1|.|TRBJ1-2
CASTQGEANYGYTF
TGCGCCAGCACACAGGGGGAAGCTAACTATGGCTACACCTTC
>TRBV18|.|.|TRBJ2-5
CASSADRSQETQYF
TGTGCCAGCTCAGCAGACAGATCCCAAGAGACCCAGTACTTC
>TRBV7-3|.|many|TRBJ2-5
CASSPAATETQYF
TGTGCCAGCAGCCCCGCCGCGACGGAGACCCAGTACTTC
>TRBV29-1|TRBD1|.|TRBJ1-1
CSVEGQGSVRTEAFF
TGCAGCGTTGAGGGACAGGGATCCGTCCGCACTGAAGCTTTCTTT
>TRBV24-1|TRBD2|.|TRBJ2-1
CATSGTSGSYNEQFF
TGTGCCACCAGTGGGACTAGCGGTTCTTACAATGAGCAGTTCTTC
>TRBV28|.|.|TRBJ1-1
CASVDGAGYYTEAFF
TGTGCCAGCGTGGATGGGGCAGGGTATTACACTGAAGCTTTCTTT
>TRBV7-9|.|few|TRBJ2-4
CASSRELGPEQYF
TGTGCCAGCAGCCGGGAGCTGGGGCCAGAACAGTACTTC
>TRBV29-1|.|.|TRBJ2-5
CSVLPGGHSETQYF
TGCAGCGTTCTGCCGGGGGGCCATTCGGAGACCCAGTACTTC
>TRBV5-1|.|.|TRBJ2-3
CASSLGTPSDTQYF
TGCGCCAGCAGCTTGGGGACTCCCTCGGATACGCAGTATTTT
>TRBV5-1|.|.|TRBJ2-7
CASSLEDRRFHEQYF
TGCGCCAGCAGCTTGGAGGACAGACGTTTCCACGAGCAGTACTTC
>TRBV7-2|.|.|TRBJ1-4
CASSLGEGLVNEKLFF
TGTGCCAGCAGCTTAGGGGAAGGCCTAGTGAATGAAAAACTGTTTTTT
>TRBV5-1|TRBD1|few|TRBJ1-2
CASSSQGDYGYTF
TGCGCCAGCAGCTCGCAGGGGGACTATGGCTACACCTTC
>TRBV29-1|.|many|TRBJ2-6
CSVVPTGSVANVLTF
TGCAGCGTTGTCCCCACAGGGAGTGTGGCCAACGTCCTGACTTTC
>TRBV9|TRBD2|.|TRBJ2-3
CASSSIAGKYTDTQYF
TGTGCCAGCAGCTCCATAGCGGGGAAATACACAGATACGCAGTATTTT
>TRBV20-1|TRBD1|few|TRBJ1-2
CSAPAAGGNYGYTF
TGCAGTGCTCCTGCGGCAGGGGGTAACTATGGCTACACCTTC
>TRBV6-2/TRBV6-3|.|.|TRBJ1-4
CASSWRSREKLFF
TGTGCCAGCAGTTGGCGGTCTCGGGAAAAACTGTTTTTT
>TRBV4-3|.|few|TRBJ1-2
CASSPIQNYGYTF
TGCGCCAGCAGCCCGATCCAAAACTATGGCTACACCTTC
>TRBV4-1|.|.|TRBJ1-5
CASSRGAGTGNQPQHF
TGCGCCAGCAGCCGCGGGGCAGGGACGGGCAATCAGCCCCAGCATTTT
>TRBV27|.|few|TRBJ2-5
CASSLITPTSVETQYF
TGTGCCAGCAGTCTCATTACCCCGACTAGTGTGGAGACCCAGTACTTC
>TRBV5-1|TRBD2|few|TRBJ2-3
CASRLTAGGTDTQYF
TGCGCCAGCAGGTTAACAGCGGGGGGCACAGATACGCAGTATTTT
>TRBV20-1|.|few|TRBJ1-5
CSAGPPAGSQPQHF
TGCAGTGCTGGACCTCCGGCTGGAAGTCAGCCCCAGCATTTT
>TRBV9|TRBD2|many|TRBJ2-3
CASSFSGGATDTQYF
TGTGCCAGCAGCTTTAGCGGGGGGGCCACAGATACGCAGTATTTT
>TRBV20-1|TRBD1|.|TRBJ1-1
CSASTGRTTEAFF
TGCAGTGCTTCGACAGGGCGAACCACTGAAGCTTTCTTT
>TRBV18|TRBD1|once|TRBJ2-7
CASSRDRDRDYEQYF
TGTGCCAGCTCACGCGATAGGGACAGAGACTACGAGCAGTACTTC
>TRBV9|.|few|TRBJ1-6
CASSVEGFNSPLHF
TGTGCCAGCAGCGTTGAGGGTTTTAATTCACCCCTCCACTTT
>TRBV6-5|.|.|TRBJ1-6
CASSYLVGGHSPLHF
TGTGCCAGCAGTTACCTCGTTGGGGGACATTCACCCCTCCACTTT
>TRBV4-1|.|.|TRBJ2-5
CASSQRPGRGETQYF
TGCGCCAGCAGCCAAAGACCGGGTCGGGGGGAGACCCAGTACTTC
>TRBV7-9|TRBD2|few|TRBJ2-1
CASSPNAGLAVEQFF
TGTGCCAGCAGCCCGAATGCCGGACTAGCGGTGGAGCAGTTCTTC
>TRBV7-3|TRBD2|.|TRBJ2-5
CASSRSSGAPRETQYF
TGTGCCAGCAGCCGAAGTAGCGGGGCCCCCAGGGAGACCCAGTACTTC
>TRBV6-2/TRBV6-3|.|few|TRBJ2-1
CASSPRDTTYNEQFF
TGTGCCAGCAGTCCCCGGGACACTACCTACAATGAGCAGTTCTTC
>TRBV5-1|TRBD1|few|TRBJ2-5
CASSRRQGGYQETQYF
TGCGCCAGCAGCCGAAGACAGGGTGGATACCAAGAGACCCAGTACTTC
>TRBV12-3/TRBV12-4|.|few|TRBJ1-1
CASTSRRTEAFF
TGTGCCAGCACCTCTCGCCGGACTGAAGCTTTCTTT
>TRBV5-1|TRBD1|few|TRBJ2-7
CASSSGKGATYEQYF
TGCGCCAGCAGCTCGGGGAAGGGGGCTACTTACGAGCAGTACTTC
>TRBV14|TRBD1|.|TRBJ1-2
CASSQPDRGRRGYTF
TGTGCCAGCAGCCAACCCGACAGGGGGCGCAGAGGCTACACCTTC
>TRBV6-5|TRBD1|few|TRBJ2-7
CASKPTGAASYEQYF
TGTGCCAGCAAACCCACAGGGGCCGCCTCCTACGAGCAGTACTTC
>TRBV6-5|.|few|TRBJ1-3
CASSYRNSGNTIYF
TGTGCCAGCAGTTACAGGAACTCTGGAAACACCATATATTTT
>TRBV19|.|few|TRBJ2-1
CASSFPTGREQFF
TGTGCCAGTAGTTTCCCAACAGGGCGCGAGCAGTTCTTC
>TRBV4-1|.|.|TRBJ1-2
CASSQGQAHPGYTF
TGCGCCAGCAGCCAAGGGCAGGCCCACCCAGGCTACACCTTC
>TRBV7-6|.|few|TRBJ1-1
CASSLGRSRDTEAFF
TGTGCCAGCAGCTTAGGGAGGAGTCGGGACACTGAAGCTTTCTTT
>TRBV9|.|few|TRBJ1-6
CASSVALEGSPLHF
TGTGCCAGCAGCGTAGCGCTAGAAGGGTCACCCCTCCACTTT
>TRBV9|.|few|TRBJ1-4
CASSVGSSYLNEKLFF
TGTGCCAGCAGCGTAGGGTCCAGCTACCTAAATGAAAAACTGTTTTTT
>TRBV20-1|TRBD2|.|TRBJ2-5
CSAYRDYKETQYF
TGCAGTGCTTACCGGGACTACAAAGAGACCCAGTACTTC
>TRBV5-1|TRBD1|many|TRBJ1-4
CASSVVPPGQEQHEKLFF
TGCGCCAGCAGCGTTGTTCCTCCGGGACAGGAGCAACATGAAAAACTGTTTTTT
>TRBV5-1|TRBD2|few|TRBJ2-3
CASSTSRTSGGADTQYF
TGCGCCAGCAGCACCTCCCGGACTAGCGGGGGGGCAGATACGCAGTATTTT
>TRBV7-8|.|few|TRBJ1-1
CASSLARRDTEAFF
TGTGCCAGCAGCTTAGCGAGGAGGGACACTGAAGCTTTCTTT
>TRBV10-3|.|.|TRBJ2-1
CAISRDFNNEQFF
TGTGCCATAAGCCGGGACTTCAACAATGAGCAGTTCTTC
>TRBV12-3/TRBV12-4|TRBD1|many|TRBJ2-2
CASKVLGGANTGELFF
TGTGCCAGCAAGGTGCTAGGGGGCGCGAACACCGGGGAGCTGTTTTTT
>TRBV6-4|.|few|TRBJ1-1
CASPREVGTEAFF
TGTGCCAGCCCCCGGGAAGTCGGGACTGAAGCTTTCTTT
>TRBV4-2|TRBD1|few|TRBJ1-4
CASSQGDRVIEKLFF
TGTGCCAGCAGCCAGGGGGACAGGGTTATTGAAAAACTGTTTTTT